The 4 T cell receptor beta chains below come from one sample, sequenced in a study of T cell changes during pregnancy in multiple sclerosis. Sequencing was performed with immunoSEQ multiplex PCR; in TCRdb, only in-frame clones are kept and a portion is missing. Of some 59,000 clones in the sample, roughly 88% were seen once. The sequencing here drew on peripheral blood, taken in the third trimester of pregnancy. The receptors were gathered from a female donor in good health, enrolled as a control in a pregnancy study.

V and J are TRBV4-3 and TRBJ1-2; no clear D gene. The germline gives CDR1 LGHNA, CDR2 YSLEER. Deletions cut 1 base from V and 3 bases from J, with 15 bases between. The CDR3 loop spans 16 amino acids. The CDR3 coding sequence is TGCGCCAGCAGCCAAGTAGCTAGTCAGATATACTATGGCTACACCTTC. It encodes CASSQVASQIYYGYTF.

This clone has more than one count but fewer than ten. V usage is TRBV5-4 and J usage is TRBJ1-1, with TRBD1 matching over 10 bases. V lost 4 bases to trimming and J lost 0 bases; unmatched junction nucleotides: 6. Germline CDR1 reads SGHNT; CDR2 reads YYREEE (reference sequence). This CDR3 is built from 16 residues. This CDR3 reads CASSLDRGLMNTEAFF. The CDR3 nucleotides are TGTGCCAGCAGCCTCGACAGGGGGCTCATGAACACTGAAGCTTTCTTT.

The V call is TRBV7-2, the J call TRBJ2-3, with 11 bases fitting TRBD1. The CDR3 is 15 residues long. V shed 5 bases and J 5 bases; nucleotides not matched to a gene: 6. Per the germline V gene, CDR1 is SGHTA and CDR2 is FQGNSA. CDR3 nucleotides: TGTGCCAGCAGCCCCGGACAGGGGGCGGGAGATACGCAGTATTTT. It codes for CASSPGQGAGDTQYF. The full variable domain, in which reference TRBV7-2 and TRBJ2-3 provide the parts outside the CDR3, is GAGVSQSPSNKVTEKGKDVELRCDPISGHTALYWYRQSLGQGLEFLIYFQGNSAPDKSGLPSDRFSAERTGGSVSTLTIQRTQQEDSAVYLCASSPGQGAGDTQYFGPGTRLTVL.

The CDR3 is CASSLDRTSNYEQYF. The CDR3 DNA reads TGCGCCAGCAGCTTGGACCGGACTAGCAACTACGAGCAGTACTTC. The chain links TRBV5-1 to TRBJ2-7; 8 bases are a match to TRBD2. Germline V gene sequence: CDR1 SGHRS, CDR2 YFSETQ. The CDR3 is 15 amino acids. The trim removed 0 bases at V and 3 bases at J, leaving 5 bases unmatched. The full variable domain, its missing parts supplied by reference TRBV5-1 and TRBJ2-7, is KAGVTQTPRYLIKTRGQQVTLSCSPISGHRSVSWYQQTPGQGLQFLFEYFSETQRNKGNFPGRFSGRQFSNSRSEMNVSTLELGDSALYLCASSLDRTSNYEQYFGPGTRLTVT.